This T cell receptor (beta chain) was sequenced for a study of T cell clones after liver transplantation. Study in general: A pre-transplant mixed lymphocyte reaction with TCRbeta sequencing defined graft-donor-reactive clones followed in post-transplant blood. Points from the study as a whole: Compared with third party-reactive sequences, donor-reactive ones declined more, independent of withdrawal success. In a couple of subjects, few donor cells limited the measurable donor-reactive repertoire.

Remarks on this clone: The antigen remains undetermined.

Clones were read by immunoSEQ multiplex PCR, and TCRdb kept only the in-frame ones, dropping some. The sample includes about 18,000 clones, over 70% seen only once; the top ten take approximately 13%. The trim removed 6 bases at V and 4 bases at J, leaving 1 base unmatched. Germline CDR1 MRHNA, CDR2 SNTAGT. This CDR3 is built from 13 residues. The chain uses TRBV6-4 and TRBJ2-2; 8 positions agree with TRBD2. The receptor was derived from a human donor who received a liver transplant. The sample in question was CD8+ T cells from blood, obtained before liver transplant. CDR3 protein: CASRREGTGELFF. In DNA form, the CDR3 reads TGTGCCAGCAGACGGGAGGGCACCGGGGAGCTGTTTTTT.